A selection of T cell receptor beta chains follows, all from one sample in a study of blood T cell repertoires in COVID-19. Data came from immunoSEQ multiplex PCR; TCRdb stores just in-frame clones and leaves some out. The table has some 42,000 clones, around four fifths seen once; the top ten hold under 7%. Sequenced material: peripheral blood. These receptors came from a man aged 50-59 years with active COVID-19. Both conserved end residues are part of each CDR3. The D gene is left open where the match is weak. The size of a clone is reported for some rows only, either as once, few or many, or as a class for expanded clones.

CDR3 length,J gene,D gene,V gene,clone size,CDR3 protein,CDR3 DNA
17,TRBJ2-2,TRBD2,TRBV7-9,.,CASTRLAGAANTGELFF,TGTGCCAGCACCCGACTAGCGGGAGCCGCGAACACCGGGGAGCTGTTTTTT
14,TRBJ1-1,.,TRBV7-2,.,CASSPESRNTEAFF,TGTGCCAGCAGTCCAGAGTCTAGGAACACTGAAGCTTTCTTT
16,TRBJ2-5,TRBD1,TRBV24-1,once,CATSGSRTGGQETQYF,TGTGCCACCAGTGGTAGTAGGACAGGGGGTCAAGAGACCCAGTACTTC
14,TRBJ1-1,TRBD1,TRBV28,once,CASSPDRVGTEAFF,TGTGCCAGCAGCCCCGACAGGGTAGGCACTGAAGCTTTCTTT
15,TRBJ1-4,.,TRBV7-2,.,CASSRRQAHNEKLFF,TGTGCCAGCAGCCGTAGACAGGCCCATAATGAAAAACTGTTTTTT
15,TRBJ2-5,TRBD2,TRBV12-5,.,CASGLVRGGQETQYF,TGTGCTAGTGGTTTGGTACGGGGGGGACAAGAGACCCAGTACTTC
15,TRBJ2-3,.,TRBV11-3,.,CASSLVSGDADTQYF,TGTGCCAGCAGCTTAGTCTCGGGGGACGCAGATACGCAGTATTTT
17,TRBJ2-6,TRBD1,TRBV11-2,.,CASNRVAGGAGANVLTF,TGTGCCAGCAACCGGGTGGCAGGGGGCGCTGGGGCCAACGTCCTGACTTTC
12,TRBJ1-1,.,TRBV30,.,CAWSGGDTEAFF,TGTGCCTGGAGTGGGGGGGACACTGAAGCTTTCTTT
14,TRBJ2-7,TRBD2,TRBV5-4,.,CASSLRLAGDEQYF,TGTGCCAGCAGCCTGCGACTAGCGGGAGACGAGCAGTACTTC
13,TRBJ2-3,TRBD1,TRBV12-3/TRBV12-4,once,CASRTGDTDTQYF,TGTGCCAGCAGGACAGGGGACACAGATACGCAGTATTTT
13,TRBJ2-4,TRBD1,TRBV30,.,CAWGTDSRNIQYF,TGTGCCTGGGGGACAGACTCCCGAAACATTCAGTACTTC
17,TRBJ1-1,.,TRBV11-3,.,CASSLEVSTGFDTEAFF,TGTGCCAGCAGCTTAGAGGTCTCGACGGGGTTCGACACTGAAGCTTTCTTT
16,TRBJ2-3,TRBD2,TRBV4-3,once,CASSQGLAGTTDTQYF,TGCGCCAGCAGCCAAGGACTAGCGGGAACAACAGATACGCAGTATTTT
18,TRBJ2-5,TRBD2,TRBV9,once,CASSVLPGLAGSRETQYF,TGTGCCAGCAGCGTGCTCCCGGGACTAGCGGGGTCGCGGGAGACCCAGTACTTC
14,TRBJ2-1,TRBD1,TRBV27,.,CASSLSRTGYEQFF,TGTGCCAGCAGTTTATCCAGGACAGGGTATGAGCAGTTCTTC
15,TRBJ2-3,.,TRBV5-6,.,CASSFMVAGTDTQYF,TGTGCCAGCAGCTTTATGGTTGCAGGCACAGATACGCAGTATTTT
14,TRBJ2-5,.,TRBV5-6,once,CASSLITGQETQYF,TGTGCCAGCAGCTTGATCACAGGGCAAGAGACCCAGTACTTC
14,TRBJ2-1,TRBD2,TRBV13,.,CASSLAESYNEQFF,TGTGCCAGCTCACTAGCGGAATCCTACAATGAGCAGTTCTTC
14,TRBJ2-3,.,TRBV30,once,CAWSVRVGTDTQYF,TGTGCCTGGAGTGTACGGGTGGGCACAGATACGCAGTATTTT
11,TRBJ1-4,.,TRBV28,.,CASRGAVKLFF,TGTGCCAGCAGGGGAGCTGTAAAACTGTTTTTT
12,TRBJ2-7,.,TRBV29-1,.,CSGQTDSNEQYF,TGCAGCGGCCAGACAGATTCCAACGAGCAGTACTTC
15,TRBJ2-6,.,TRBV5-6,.,CASSLTGSGANVLTF,TGTGCCAGCAGCTTGACAGGGAGTGGGGCCAACGTCCTGACTTTC
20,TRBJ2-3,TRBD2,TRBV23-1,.,CASSQWSGRILREGSDTQYF,TGCGCCAGCAGTCAATGGTCCGGTAGAATATTGCGGGAGGGGTCAGATACGCAGTATTTT
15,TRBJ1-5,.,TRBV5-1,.,CASSLRGAWGQPQHF,TGCGCCAGCAGCTTGCGGGGGGCATGGGGACAGCCCCAGCATTTT
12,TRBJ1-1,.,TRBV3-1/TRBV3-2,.,CASSPDFTEAFF,TGTGCCAGCAGCCCGGACTTTACTGAAGCTTTCTTT
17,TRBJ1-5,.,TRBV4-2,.,CASSQQRSGTSNQPQHF,TGTGCCAGCAGCCAGCAACGTTCCGGGACTTCCAATCAGCCCCAGCATTTT
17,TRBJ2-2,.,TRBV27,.,CATIFLLVGANTGELFF,TGTGCTACCATCTTCTTGTTGGTCGGGGCGAACACCGGGGAGCTGTTTTTT
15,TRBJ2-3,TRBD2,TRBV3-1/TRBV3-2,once,CASRPAGAPTDTQYF,TGTGCCAGCAGACCAGCGGGGGCCCCCACAGATACGCAGTATTTT